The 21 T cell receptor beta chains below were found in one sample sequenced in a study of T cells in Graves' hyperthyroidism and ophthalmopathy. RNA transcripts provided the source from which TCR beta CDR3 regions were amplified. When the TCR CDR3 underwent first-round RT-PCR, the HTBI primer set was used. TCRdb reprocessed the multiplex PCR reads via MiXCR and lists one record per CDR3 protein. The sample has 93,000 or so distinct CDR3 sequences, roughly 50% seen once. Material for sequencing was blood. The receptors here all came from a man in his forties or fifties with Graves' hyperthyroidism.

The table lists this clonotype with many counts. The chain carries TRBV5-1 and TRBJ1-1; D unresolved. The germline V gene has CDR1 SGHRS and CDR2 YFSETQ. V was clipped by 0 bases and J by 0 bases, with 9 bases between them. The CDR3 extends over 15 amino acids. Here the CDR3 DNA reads TGCGCCAGCAGCTTGGAGGCCACACTGAACACTGAAGCTTTCTTT. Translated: CASSLEATLNTEAFF.

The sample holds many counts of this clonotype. The CDR3 sequence: CASSSAQLGYNEQFF. DNA of the CDR3: TGTGCCAGTAGTAGTGCCCAACTTGGGTACAATGAGCAGTTCTTC. This chain connects TRBV19 to TRBJ2-1; D remains ambiguous. This CDR3 comprises 15 residues. V gave up 4 bases and J gave up 4 bases, with 14 bases separating them. Germline CDR1 reads LNHDA; CDR2 reads SQIVND (reference sequence).

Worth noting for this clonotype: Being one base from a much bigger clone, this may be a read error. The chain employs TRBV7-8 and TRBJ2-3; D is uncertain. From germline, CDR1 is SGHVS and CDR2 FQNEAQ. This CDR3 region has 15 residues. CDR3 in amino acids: CASSSAGHGTNTQYF. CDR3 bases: TGTGCCAGCAGTTCCGCTGGGCATGGCACAAATACGCAGTATTTT.

In DNA, the CDR3 is TGTGCCAGTAGTCCCCCGGGAGTGAACACCATATATTTT. Its translation: CASSPPGVNTIYF. The J gene is TRBJ1-3, the V gene TRBV19; unclear D gene. V was shortened by 5 bases and J by 7 bases, with 12 bases between the two germline ends. The CDR3 is 13 residues long. Germline CDR1 and CDR2: LNHDA and SQIVND (reference sequence). The full variable domain, in which reference TRBV19 and TRBJ1-3 provide the parts outside the CDR3, is DGGITQSPKYLFRKEGQNVTLSCEQNLNHDAMYWYRQDPGQGLRLIYYSQIVNDFQKGDIAEGYSVSREKKESFPLTVTSAQKNPTAFYLCASSPPGVNTIYFGEGSWLTVV.

This chain's CDR3 is CASRGGLYTEAFF. The CDR3 DNA reads TGTGCCAGCAGGGGGGGGCTGTACACTGAAGCTTTCTTT. The rearrangement uses TRBV12-3 or TRBV12-4 and TRBJ1-1, with D possibly matching TRBD1 (6 bases). CDR3 size: 13 residues. The V and J ends lost 6 bases and 3 bases respectively, with 11 bases between them.

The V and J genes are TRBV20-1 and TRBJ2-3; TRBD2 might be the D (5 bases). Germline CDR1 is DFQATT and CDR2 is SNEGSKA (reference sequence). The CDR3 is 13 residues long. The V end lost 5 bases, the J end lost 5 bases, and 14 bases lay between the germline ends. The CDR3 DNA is TGCAGTGCTGCGCTTGGCGGAGGAGATACGCAGTATTTT. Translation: CSAALGGGDTQYF.

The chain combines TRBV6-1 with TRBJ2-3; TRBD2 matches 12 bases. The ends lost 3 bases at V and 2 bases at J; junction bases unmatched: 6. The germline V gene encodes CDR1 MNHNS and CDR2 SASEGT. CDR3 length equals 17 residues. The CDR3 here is CASSDPGLAGFTDTQYF. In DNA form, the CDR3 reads TGTGCCAGCAGTGACCCGGGACTAGCGGGCTTCACAGATACGCAGTATTTT.

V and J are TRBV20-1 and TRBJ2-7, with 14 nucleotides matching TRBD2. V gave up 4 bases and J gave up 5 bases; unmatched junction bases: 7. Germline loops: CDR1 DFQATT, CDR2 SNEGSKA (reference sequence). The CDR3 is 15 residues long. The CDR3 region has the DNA TGCAGTGCTACCCATGGGACTAGCGGGAGAAACGAGCAGTACTTC. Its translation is CSATHGTSGRNEQYF.

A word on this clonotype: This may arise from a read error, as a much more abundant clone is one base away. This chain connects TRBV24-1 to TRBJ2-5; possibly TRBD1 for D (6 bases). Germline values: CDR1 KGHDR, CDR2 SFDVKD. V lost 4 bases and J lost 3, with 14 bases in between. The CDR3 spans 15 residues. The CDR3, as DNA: TGTGCCACCAGTGAACCGGGACAAGGCAAAGAGACCCAGTACTTC. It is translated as CATSEPGQGKETQYF.

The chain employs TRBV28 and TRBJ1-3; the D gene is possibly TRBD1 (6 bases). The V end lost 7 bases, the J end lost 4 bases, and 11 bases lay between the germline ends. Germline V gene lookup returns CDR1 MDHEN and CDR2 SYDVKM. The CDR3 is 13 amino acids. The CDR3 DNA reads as TGTGCCAGCACTACAGGGTCCGGAAACACCATATATTTT. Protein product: CASTTGSGNTIYF.

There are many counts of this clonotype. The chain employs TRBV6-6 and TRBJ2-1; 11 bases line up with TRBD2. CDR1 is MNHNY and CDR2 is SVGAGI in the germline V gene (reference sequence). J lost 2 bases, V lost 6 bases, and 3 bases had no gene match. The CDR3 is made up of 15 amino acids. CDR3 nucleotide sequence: TGTGCCAGCAGCCTAGCGGGAGGAGCCTACAATGAGCAGTTCTTC. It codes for CASSLAGGAYNEQFF.

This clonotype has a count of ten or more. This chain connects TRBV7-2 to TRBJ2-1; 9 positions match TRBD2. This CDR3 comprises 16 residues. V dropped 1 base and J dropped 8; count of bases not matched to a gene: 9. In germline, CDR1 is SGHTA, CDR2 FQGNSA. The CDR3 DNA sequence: TGTGCCAGCAGCTTAGTCGGTAGCGGGAGTTACGATGAGCAGTTCTTC. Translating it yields CASSLVGSGSYDEQFF.

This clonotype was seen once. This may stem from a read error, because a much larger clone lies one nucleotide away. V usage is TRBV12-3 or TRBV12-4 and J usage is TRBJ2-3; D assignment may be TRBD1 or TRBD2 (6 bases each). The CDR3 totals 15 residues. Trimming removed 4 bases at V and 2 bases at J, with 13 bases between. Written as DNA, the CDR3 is TGTGCCAGCAGTTGGAGGGGGTACATCACAGATACGCAGTATTTT. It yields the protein CASSWRGYITDTQYF.

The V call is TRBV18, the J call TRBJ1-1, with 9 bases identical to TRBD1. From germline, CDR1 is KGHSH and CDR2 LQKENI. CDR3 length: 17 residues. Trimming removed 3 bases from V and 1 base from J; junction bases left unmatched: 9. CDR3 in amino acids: CASSPYGTGTSNTEAFF. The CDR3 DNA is TGTGCCAGCTCACCTTACGGGACAGGGACCTCGAACACTGAAGCTTTCTTT.

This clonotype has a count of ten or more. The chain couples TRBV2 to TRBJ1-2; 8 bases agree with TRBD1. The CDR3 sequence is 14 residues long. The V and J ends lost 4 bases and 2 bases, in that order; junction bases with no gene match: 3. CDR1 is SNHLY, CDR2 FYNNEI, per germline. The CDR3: CASSGDRPNYGYTF. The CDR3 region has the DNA TGTGCCAGCAGTGGGGACAGGCCAAACTATGGCTACACCTTC.

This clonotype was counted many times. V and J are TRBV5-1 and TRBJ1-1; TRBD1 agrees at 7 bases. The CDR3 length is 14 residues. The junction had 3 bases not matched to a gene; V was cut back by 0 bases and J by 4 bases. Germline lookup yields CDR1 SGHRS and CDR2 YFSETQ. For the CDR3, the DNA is TGCGCCAGCAGCTTGGAGGGGGCTGGCACTGAAGCTTTCTTT. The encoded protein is CASSLEGAGTEAFF.

The CDR3 spells CASSLGAGPKNIQYF. CDR3 sequence (DNA): TGTGCCAGCAGCCTAGGCGCAGGGCCGAAAAACATTCAGTACTTC. The genes are TRBV5-6 and TRBJ2-4; TRBD1 is a possible D gene (5 bases). CDR1 SGHDT and CDR2 YYEEEE come from the germline V gene. The CDR3 sequence is 15 residues long. V lost 4 bases to trimming and J lost 4 bases, with 15 bases between them.

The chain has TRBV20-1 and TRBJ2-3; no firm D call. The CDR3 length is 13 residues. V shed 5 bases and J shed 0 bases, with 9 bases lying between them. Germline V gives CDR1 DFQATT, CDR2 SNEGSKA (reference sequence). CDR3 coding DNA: TGCAGTGCTTTATTGACTAGCACAGATACGCAGTATTTT. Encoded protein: CSALLTSTDTQYF.

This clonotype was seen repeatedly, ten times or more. CDR3 amino acids: CASSLGLDTEAFF. The DNA for the CDR3 is TGTGCCAGCAGCTTGGGGCTGGACACTGAAGCTTTCTTT. The V call is TRBV7-9, the J call TRBJ1-1; D perhaps matches TRBD1 (5 bases). The V gene lost 3 bases and the J gene lost 3 bases, with 8 bases spanning the gap. CDR1 and CDR2 (germline): SEHNR, FQNEAQ (reference sequence). The CDR3 length is 13 residues.

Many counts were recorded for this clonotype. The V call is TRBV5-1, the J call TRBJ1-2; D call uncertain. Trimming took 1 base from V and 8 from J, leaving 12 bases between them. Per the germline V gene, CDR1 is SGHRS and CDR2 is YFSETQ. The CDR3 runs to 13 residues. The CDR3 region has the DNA TGCGCCAGCAGCTTGTCCCCGGCAGCGGGCTACACCTTC. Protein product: CASSLSPAAGYTF.

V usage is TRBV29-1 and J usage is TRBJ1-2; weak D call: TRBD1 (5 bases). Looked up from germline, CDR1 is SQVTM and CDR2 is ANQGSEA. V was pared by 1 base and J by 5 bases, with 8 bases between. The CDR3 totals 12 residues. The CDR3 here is CSVEVEGYGYTF. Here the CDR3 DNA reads TGCAGCGTTGAAGTTGAGGGGTATGGCTACACCTTC.